These T cell receptor beta chains were read from a single sample in a study of shared clonotypes between healthy human individuals. Repertoires were generated with immunoSEQ multiplex PCR, while TCRdb's copy carries only in-frame clones and drops some. This table has more than 2,000,000 clones, around 94% appearing once. The specimen was naive CD4+ T cells sorted from blood. The source of these receptors is a man aged 18 to 30 in good health. Each CDR3 is given with its conserved first and last residue. D genes are given only for firm matches. A row's size may be missing; if present it is once, few, many or a size class.

clone_size	d_call	v_call	j_call	cdr3_aa	cdr3_nt
NA	NA	TRBV6-1	TRBJ2-2	CASRIRGNTGELFF	TGTGCCAGCAGGATACGGGGTAACACCGGGGAGCTGTTTTTT
NA	NA	TRBV27	TRBJ1-1	CASIRQLPNTEAFF	TGTGCCAGCATCCGTCAACTCCCGAACACTGAAGCTTTCTTT
NA	NA	TRBV7-2	TRBJ2-1	CASSPEGGPIEQFF	TGTGCCAGCAGCCCTGAGGGGGGGCCGATTGAGCAGTTCTTC
NA	NA	TRBV28	TRBJ1-4	CASTNALEATNEKLFF	TGTGCCAGCACCAACGCACTCGAGGCAACTAATGAAAAACTGTTTTTT
NA	TRBD1	TRBV19	TRBJ2-7	CASSLNSGTGGRSYEQYF	TGTGCCAGTAGTCTCAATTCCGGGACAGGGGGCCGCTCCTACGAGCAGTACTTC
NA	TRBD2	TRBV2	TRBJ2-7	CASSSLAGGAYEQYF	TGTGCCAGCAGTAGCCTAGCGGGAGGGGCCTACGAGCAGTACTTC
NA	NA	TRBV7-9	TRBJ1-6	CASSLWGPLGSYNSPLHF	TGTGCCAGCAGCTTATGGGGGCCTTTGGGCTCCTATAATTCACCCCTCCACTTT
few	NA	TRBV4-1	TRBJ2-7	CASSQGAGPAYEQYF	TGCGCCAGCAGCCAAGGGGCAGGGCCGGCCTACGAGCAGTACTTC
NA	NA	TRBV5-1	TRBJ2-3	CASSLSAGTKSTDTQYF	TGCGCCAGCAGCTTGAGTGCGGGGACGAAGAGCACAGATACGCAGTATTTT
NA	NA	TRBV5-5	TRBJ1-5	CASSRLLGANQPQHF	TGTGCCAGCAGCCGTCTACTGGGGGCCAATCAGCCCCAGCATTTT
NA	TRBD1	TRBV4-3	TRBJ1-2	CASSQPDRDYGYTF	TGCGCCAGCAGCCAGCCGGACAGGGATTATGGCTACACCTTC
NA	NA	TRBV7-8	TRBJ2-1	CASSLAKFF	TGTGCCAGCAGCTTAGCTAAGTTCTTC
NA	TRBD1	TRBV5-4	TRBJ2-1	CASTPIQGVGNEQFF	TGTGCCAGCACCCCCATACAGGGGGTTGGAAATGAGCAGTTCTTC
NA	NA	TRBV5-1	TRBJ1-2	CASSVDLYGYTF	TGCGCCAGCAGCGTGGACCTCTATGGCTACACCTTC
NA	NA	TRBV10-2	TRBJ2-2	CASGEAHGGDMNTGELFF	TGCGCCAGCGGGGAGGCTCATGGGGGCGACATGAACACCGGGGAGCTGTTTTTT
few	TRBD2	TRBV5-1	TRBJ2-1	CASRSGEGREQFF	TGCGCCAGCCGCTCCGGGGAGGGGCGAGAGCAGTTCTTC
NA	TRBD1	TRBV7-8	TRBJ1-3	CASSPLDRGNTIYF	TGTGCCAGCAGCCCCCTGGACAGGGGAAACACCATATATTTT
few	NA	TRBV7-9	TRBJ1-1	CASIGGGTEAFF	TGTGCCAGCATTGGAGGTGGTACTGAAGCTTTCTTT
once	NA	TRBV7-2	TRBJ2-5	CASSLGKGPQETQYF	TGTGCCAGCAGCCTTGGAAAGGGGCCCCAAGAGACCCAGTACTTC
NA	TRBD1	TRBV5-8	TRBJ1-4	CASSSNRGNEKLFF	TGTGCCAGCAGCTCCAACAGGGGTAATGAAAAACTGTTTTTT
NA	NA	TRBV6-5	TRBJ2-1	CASSTSGVSGQFF	TGTGCCAGCAGTACTTCCGGGGTTAGCGGGCAGTTCTTC
NA	NA	TRBV5-6	TRBJ2-7	CASSLREFEQYF	TGTGCCAGCAGCTTACGGGAGTTCGAGCAGTACTTC
once	TRBD1	TRBV10-1	TRBJ2-7	CASSESTGLSEQYF	TGCGCCAGCAGTGAGTCGACAGGGCTGAGCGAGCAGTACTTC
NA	TRBD1	TRBV5-4	TRBJ1-1	CASSLAGTANTEAFF	TGTGCCAGCAGCTTGGCCGGGACAGCGAACACTGAAGCTTTCTTT
NA	NA	TRBV6-1	TRBJ1-6	CASSGADNSPLHF	TGTGCCAGCAGTGGGGCCGATAATTCACCCCTCCACTTT
few	TRBD1	TRBV19	TRBJ1-1	CASSGPTGRTEAFF	TGTGCCAGTAGTGGACCGACAGGGAGGACTGAAGCTTTCTTT
once	NA	TRBV6-5	TRBJ1-6	CASSPESNSPLHF	TGTGCCAGCAGTCCAGAGAGTAATTCACCCCTCCACTTT
NA	NA	TRBV19	TRBJ2-5	CASSTGPQETQYF	TGTGCCAGTAGTACCGGACCCCAAGAGACCCAGTACTTC
NA	NA	TRBV6-5	TRBJ1-3	CASSYSGSGNTIYF	TGTGCCAGCAGTTACTCAGGCTCTGGAAACACCATATATTTT
NA	TRBD2	TRBV25-1	TRBJ2-7	CASSESSGVYEQYF	TGTGCCAGCAGTGAGTCTAGCGGGGTCTACGAGCAGTACTTC
NA	NA	TRBV7-9	TRBJ2-1	CASSLTLPGDEQFF	TGTGCCAGCAGCTTAACATTGCCCGGGGATGAGCAGTTCTTC
NA	TRBD1	TRBV5-1	TRBJ2-5	CASSRPQGDRETQYF	TGCGCCAGCAGCAGACCCCAGGGGGATCGTGAGACCCAGTACTTC
NA	NA	TRBV7-9	TRBJ2-7	CASSQFMGEWSSYEQYF	TGTGCCAGCAGCCAGTTCATGGGGGAATGGAGCTCCTACGAGCAGTACTTC
NA	NA	TRBV2	TRBJ1-1	CASSEESNTEAFF	TGTGCCAGCAGTGAGGAATCGAACACTGAAGCTTTCTTT
NA	NA	TRBV5-1	TRBJ2-7	CASSLGQGAYEQYF	TGCGCCAGCAGCTTGGGGCAGGGTGCGTACGAGCAGTACTTC
NA	TRBD1	TRBV18	TRBJ1-1	CASSQGQGANTEAFF	TGTGCCAGCTCACAGGGACAGGGGGCGAACACTGAAGCTTTCTTT
NA	NA	TRBV6-5	TRBJ1-5	CASAKAGGGQPQHF	TGTGCCAGCGCGAAGGCGGGGGGAGGTCAGCCCCAGCATTTT
NA	TRBD2	TRBV30	TRBJ2-7	CAWSSRPHAGGTYEQYF	TGTGCCTGGAGTTCCCGACCCCATGCGGGGGGAACCTACGAGCAGTACTTC
NA	NA	TRBV21-1	TRBJ2-5	CASSKEDRRRQETQYF	TGTGCCAGCAGCAAAGAGGACAGACGGCGCCAAGAGACCCAGTACTTC
NA	TRBD2	TRBV7-2	TRBJ2-1	CASSLAWGTSGSSYNEQFF	TGTGCCAGCAGCTTAGCGTGGGGGACTAGCGGGAGCTCCTACAATGAGCAGTTCTTC
NA	NA	TRBV11-2	TRBJ1-2	CASSSLYGYTF	TGTGCCAGCAGCTCCCTCTATGGCTACACCTTC
NA	NA	TRBV6-5	TRBJ1-5	CASSTTGRERQPQHF	TGTGCCAGCAGTACGACTGGGAGGGAACGGCAGCCCCAGCATTTT
NA	NA	TRBV30	TRBJ1-6	CAWSTGQTYSPLHF	TGTGCCTGGAGCACAGGACAGACGTATTCACCCCTCCACTTT
NA	NA	TRBV6-1	TRBJ1-1	CALRAQVLTEAFF	TGTGCCCTTCGAGCGCAGGTACTCACTGAAGCTTTCTTT
NA	NA	TRBV19	TRBJ1-2	CASRSRDFGYTF	TGTGCCAGTAGATCTAGGGACTTTGGCTACACCTTC
NA	NA	TRBV29-1	TRBJ1-2	CSGRQLDGYTF	TGCAGCGGGAGACAACTGGATGGCTACACCTTC
NA	TRBD2	TRBV5-1	TRBJ2-6	CASSLGLAGETVHSGANVLTF	TGCGCCAGCAGCTTGGGACTAGCGGGAGAGACAGTACACTCTGGGGCCAACGTCCTGACTTTC
NA	NA	TRBV7-2	TRBJ2-2	CASSFGGPGTGELFF	TGTGCCAGCAGCTTCGGGGGGCCCGGCACCGGGGAGCTGTTTTTT
NA	NA	TRBV18	TRBJ2-1	CASSRGSSYNEQFF	TGTGCCAGCTCACGTGGGAGCTCCTACAATGAGCAGTTCTTC